This TCR beta chain was sequenced during a study of PD-1 blockade in classical Hodgkin lymphoma. General observations from the study: The diversity seen at baseline in complete responders resembled that of newly diagnosed patients.

This clone appeared a single time. Its antigen is not known. All patients experienced relapse after autologous stem cell transplantation, and brentuximab vedotin exposure was variable. Each best response was a complete response, a partial response or progressive disease. TCRdb keeps only in-frame clones here, not all; method: immunoSEQ multiplex PCR. The profile shows 20,000 to 30,000 clones, roughly two thirds of them singletons. V was pared by 4 bases and J by 2 bases, with 13 bases between. The length of the CDR3 is 14 residues. From germline, CDR1 is SGHDT and CDR2 YYEEEE. J is TRBJ2-7 and V is TRBV5-6; possibly TRBD2 for D (6 bases). Material: peripheral blood mononuclear cells (PBMCs), obtained at baseline. The receptor was isolated from a human donor with classical Hodgkin lymphoma. In DNA, the CDR3 is TGTGCCAGCAGCCCGGAGGGGAATACCTACGAGCAGTACTTC. Translating gives CASSPEGNTYEQYF.